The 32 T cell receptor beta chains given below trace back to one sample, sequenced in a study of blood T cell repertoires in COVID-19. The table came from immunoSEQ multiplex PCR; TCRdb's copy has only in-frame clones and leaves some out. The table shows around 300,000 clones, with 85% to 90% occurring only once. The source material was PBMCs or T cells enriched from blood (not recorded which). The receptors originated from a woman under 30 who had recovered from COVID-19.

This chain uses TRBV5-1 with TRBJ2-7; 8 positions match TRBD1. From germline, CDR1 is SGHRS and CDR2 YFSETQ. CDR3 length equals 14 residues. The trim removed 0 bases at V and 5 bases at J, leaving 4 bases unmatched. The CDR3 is CASSLGQGSDEQYF. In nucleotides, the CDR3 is TGCGCCAGCAGCTTGGGACAGGGGTCAGACGAGCAGTACTTC. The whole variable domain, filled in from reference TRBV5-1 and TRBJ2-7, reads KAGVTQTPRYLIKTRGQQVTLSCSPISGHRSVSWYQQTPGQGLQFLFEYFSETQRNKGNFPGRFSGRQFSNSRSEMNVSTLELGDSALYLCASSLGQGSDEQYFGPGTRLTVT.

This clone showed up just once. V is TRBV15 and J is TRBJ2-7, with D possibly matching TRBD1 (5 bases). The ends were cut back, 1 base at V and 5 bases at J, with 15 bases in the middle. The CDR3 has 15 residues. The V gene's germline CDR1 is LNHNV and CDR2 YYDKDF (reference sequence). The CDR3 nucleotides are TGTGCCACCAGCAGAGTAGCTGCGCCAGGGAACGAGCAGTACTTC. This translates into CATSRVAAPGNEQYF.

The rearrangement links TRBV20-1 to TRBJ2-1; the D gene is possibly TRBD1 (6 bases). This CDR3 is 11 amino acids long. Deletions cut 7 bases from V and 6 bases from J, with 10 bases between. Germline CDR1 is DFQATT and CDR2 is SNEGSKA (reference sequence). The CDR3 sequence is CSGRDINEQFF. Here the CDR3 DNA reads TGCAGTGGCCGGGACATCAATGAGCAGTTCTTC.

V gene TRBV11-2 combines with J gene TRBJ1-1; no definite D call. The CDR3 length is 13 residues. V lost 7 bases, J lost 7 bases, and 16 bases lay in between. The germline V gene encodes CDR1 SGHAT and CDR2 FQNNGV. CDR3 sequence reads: CASTLTAGSEAFF. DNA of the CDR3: TGTGCCAGCACCCTCACCGCGGGAAGTGAAGCTTTCTTT.

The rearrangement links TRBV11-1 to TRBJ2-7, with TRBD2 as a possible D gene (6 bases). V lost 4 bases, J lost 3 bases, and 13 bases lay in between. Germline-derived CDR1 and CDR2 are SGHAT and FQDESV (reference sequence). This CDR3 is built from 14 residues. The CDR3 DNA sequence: TGTGCCAGCAGCTCAACATCGGGGGTCTACGAGCAGTACTTC. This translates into CASSSTSGVYEQYF.

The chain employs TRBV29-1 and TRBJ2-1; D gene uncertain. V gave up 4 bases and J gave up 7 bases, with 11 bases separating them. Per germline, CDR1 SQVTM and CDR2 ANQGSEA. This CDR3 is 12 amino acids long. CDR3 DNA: TGCAGCGTTGTCTGGAACGGGAATGAGCAGTTCTTC. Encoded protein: CSVVWNGNEQFF.

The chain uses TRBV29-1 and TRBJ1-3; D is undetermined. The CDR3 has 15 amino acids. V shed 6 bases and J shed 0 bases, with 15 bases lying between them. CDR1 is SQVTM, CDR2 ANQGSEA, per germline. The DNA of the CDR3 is TGCAGCGTCCGCCACGGGGTTGGCTCTGGAAACACCATATATTTT. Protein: CSVRHGVGSGNTIYF.

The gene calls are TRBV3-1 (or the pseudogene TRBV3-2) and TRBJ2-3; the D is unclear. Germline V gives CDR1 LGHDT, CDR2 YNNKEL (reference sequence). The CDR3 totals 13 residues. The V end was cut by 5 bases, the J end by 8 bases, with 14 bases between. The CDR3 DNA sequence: TGTGCCAGCAGCGAAGGCGCCGTTACTACGCAGTATTTT. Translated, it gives CASSEGAVTTQYF.

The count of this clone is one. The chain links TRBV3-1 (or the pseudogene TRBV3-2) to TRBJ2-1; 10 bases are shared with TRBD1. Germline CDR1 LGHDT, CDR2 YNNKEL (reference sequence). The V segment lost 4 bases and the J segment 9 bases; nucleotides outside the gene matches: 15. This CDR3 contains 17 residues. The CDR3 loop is CASSPNTGTGAWSEQFF. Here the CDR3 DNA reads TGTGCCAGCAGCCCGAATACCGGGACAGGGGCATGGAGTGAGCAGTTCTTC.

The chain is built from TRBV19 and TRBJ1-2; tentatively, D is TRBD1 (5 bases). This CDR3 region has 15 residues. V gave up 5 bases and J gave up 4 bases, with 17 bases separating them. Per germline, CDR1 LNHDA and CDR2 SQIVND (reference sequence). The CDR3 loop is CASSPQAFSIYGYTF. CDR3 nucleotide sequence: TGTGCCAGTAGTCCACAGGCTTTTAGTATCTATGGCTACACCTTC.

The CDR3 coding sequence is TGTGCCAGCAGCCCGAACGGGCGGGGGGGCCTTGAGACCCAGTACTTC. Its translation is CASSPNGRGGLETQYF. V and J are TRBV5-4 and TRBJ2-5, with TRBD2 identical over 9 bases. Trimming at V came to 4 bases and at J to 5 bases, leaving 12 bases not matched to a gene. The CDR3 loop spans 16 amino acids. CDR1 and CDR2 from the germline V gene are SGHNT and YYREEE (reference sequence).

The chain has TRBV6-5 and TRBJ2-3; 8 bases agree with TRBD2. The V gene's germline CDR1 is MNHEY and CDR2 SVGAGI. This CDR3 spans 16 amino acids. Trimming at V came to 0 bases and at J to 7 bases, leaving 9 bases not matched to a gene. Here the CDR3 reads CASSYSSIGGANTQYF. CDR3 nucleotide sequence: TGTGCCAGCAGTTACTCGAGTATCGGGGGGGCGAATACGCAGTATTTT.

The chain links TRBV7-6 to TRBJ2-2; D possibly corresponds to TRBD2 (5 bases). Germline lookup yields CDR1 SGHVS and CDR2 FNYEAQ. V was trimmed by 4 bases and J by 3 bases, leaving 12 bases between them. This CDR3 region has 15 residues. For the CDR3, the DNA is TGTGCCAGCAGCTCACGGACTGAATACACCGGGGAGCTGTTTTTT. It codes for CASSSRTEYTGELFF.

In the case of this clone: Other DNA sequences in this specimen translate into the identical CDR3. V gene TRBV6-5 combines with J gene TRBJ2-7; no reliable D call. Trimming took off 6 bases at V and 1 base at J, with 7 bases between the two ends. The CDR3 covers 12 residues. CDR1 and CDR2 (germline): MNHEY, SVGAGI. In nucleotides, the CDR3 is TGTGCCAGCAGCCGCGATTCCTACGAGCAGTACTTC. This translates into CASSRDSYEQYF.

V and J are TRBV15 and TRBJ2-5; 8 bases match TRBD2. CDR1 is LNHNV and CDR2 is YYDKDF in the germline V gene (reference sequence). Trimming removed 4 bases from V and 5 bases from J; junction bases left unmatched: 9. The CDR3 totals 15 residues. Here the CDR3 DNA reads TGTGCCACCAGCACCATACGGGGGGGCGGGGAGACCCAGTACTTC. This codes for CATSTIRGGGETQYF.

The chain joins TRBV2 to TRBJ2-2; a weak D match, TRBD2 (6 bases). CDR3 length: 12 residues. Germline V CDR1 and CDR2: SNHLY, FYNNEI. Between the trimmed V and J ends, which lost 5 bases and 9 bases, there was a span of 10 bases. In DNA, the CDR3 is TGTGCCAGCAGTCTACTAGCCCGGGAGCTGTTTTTT. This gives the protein CASSLLARELFF.

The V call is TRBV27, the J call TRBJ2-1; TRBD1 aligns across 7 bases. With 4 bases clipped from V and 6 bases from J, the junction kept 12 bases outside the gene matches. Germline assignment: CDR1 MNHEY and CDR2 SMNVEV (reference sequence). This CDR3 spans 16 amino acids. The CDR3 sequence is CASSSPTRDRANEQFF. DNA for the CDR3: TGTGCCAGCAGTTCGCCTACCCGGGACAGAGCCAATGAGCAGTTCTTC.

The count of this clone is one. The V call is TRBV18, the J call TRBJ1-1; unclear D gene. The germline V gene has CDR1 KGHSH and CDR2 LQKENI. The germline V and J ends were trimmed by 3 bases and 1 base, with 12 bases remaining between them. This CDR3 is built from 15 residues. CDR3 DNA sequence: TGTGCCAGCTCACCGGCTGAGGTGTGGAACACTGAAGCTTTCTTT. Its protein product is CASSPAEVWNTEAFF.

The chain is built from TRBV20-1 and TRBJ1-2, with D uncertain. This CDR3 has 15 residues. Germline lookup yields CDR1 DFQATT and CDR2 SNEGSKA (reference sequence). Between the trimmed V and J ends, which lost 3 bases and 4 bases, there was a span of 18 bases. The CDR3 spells CSASISAERAYGYTF. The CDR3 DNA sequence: TGCAGTGCTAGTATTTCGGCGGAGAGGGCCTATGGCTACACCTTC.

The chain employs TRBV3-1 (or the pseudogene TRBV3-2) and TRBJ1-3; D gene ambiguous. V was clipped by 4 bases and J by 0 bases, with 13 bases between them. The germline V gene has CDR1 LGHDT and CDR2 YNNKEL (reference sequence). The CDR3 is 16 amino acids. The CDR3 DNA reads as TGTGCCAGCAGCCCCCGGGGAAGCTTCTCTGGAAACACCATATATTTT. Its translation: CASSPRGSFSGNTIYF.

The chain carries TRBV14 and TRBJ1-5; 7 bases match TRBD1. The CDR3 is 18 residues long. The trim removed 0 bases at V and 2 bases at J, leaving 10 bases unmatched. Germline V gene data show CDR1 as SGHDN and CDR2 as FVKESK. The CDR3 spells CASSQEGKTGWGNQPQHF. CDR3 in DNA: TGTGCCAGCAGCCAAGAAGGTAAGACAGGGTGGGGCAATCAGCCCCAGCATTTT.

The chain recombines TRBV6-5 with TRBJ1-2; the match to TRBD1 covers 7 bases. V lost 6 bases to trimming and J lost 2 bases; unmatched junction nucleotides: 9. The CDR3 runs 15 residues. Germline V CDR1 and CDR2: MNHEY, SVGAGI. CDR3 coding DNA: TGTGCCAGCAGCCCAACAGGGGCTTCCAACTATGGCTACACCTTC. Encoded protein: CASSPTGASNYGYTF.

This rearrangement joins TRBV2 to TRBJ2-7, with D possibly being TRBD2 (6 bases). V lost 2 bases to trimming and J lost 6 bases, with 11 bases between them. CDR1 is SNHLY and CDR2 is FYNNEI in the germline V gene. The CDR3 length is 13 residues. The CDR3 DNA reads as TGTGCCAGCAGTGAATATGTGGGGGGCGAGCAGTACTTC. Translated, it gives CASSEYVGGEQYF.

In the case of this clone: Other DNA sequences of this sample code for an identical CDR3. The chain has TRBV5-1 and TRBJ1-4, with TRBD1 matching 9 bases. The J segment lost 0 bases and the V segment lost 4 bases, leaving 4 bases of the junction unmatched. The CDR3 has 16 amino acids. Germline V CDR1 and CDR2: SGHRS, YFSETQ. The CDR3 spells CASSPGQGATNEKLFF. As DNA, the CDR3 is TGCGCCAGCAGCCCGGGACAGGGAGCAACTAATGAAAAACTGTTTTTT.

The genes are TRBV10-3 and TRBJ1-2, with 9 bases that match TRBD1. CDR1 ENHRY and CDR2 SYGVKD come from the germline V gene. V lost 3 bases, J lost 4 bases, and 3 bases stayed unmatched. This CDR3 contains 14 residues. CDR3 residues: CAISDGQGPYGYTF. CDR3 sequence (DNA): TGTGCCATCAGTGACGGACAGGGGCCCTATGGCTACACCTTC.

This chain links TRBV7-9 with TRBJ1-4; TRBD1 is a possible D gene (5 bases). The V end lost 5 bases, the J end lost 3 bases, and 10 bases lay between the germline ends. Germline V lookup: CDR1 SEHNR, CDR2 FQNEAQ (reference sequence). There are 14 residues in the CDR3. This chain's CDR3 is CASSRGLANEKLFF. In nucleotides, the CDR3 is TGTGCCAGCAGCCGGGGACTTGCTAATGAAAAACTGTTTTTT.

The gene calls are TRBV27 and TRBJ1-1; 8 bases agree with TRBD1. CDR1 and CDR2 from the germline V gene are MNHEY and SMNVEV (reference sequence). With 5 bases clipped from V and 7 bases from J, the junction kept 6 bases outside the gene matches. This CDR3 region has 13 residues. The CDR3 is CASSPQGAGEAFF. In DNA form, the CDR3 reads TGTGCCAGCAGTCCGCAGGGGGCTGGTGAAGCTTTCTTT.

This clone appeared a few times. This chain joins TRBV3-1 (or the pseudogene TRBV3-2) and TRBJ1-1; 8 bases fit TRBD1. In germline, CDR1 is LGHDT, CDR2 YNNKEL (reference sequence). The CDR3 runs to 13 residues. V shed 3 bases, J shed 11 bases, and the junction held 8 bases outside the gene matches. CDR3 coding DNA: TGTGCCAGCAGCCATGAGCGACAGGGGCTGGCTTTCTTT. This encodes CASSHERQGLAFF.

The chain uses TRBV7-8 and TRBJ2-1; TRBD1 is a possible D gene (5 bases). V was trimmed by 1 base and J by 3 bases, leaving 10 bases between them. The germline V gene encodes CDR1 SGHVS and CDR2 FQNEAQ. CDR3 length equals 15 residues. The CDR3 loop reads CASSLEGAIYNEQFF. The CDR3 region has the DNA TGTGCCAGCAGCTTAGAAGGGGCGATCTACAATGAGCAGTTCTTC. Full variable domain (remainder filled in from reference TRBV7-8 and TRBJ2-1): GAGVSQSPRYKVAKRGQDVALRCDPISGHVSLFWYQQALGQGPEFLTYFQNEAQLDKSGLPSDRFFAERPEGSVSTLKIQRTQQEDSAVYLCASSLEGAIYNEQFFGPGTRLTVL.

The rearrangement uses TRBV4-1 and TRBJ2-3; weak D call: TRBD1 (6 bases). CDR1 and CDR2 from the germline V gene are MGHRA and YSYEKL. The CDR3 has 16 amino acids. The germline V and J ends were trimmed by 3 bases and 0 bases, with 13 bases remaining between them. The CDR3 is CASSQGAATSTDTQYF. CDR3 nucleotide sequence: TGCGCCAGCAGCCAGGGGGCAGCGACTAGCACAGATACGCAGTATTTT.

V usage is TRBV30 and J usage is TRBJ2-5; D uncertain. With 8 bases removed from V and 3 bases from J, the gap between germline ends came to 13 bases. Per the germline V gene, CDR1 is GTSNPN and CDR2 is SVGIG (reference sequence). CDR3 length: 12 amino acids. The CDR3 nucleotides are TGTGCCAGTGACGCGGTCGAAGAGACCCAGTACTTC. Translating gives CASDAVEETQYF.

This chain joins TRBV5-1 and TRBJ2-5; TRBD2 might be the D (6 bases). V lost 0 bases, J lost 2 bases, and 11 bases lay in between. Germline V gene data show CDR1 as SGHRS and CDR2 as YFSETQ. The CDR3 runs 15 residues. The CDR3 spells CASSLGPSEQETQYF. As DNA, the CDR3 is TGCGCCAGCAGCTTGGGGCCTAGCGAGCAAGAGACCCAGTACTTC.